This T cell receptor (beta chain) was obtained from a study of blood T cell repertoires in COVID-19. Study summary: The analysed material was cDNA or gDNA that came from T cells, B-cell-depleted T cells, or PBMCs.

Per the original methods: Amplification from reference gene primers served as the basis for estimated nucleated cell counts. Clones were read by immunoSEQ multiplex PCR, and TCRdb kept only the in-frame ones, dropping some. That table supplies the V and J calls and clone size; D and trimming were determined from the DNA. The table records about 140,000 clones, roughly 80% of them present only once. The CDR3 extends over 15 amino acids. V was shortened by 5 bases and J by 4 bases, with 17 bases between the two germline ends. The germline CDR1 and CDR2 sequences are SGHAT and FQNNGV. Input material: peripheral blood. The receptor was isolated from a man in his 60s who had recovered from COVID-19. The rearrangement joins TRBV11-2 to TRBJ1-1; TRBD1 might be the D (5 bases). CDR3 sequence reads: CASSPLGGMGTEAFF. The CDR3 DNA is TGTGCCAGCAGCCCGTTGGGGGGGATGGGCACTGAAGCTTTCTTT. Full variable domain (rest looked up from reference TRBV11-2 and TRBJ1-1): EAGVAQSPRYKIIEKRQSVAFWCNPISGHATLYWYQQILGQGPKLLIQFQNNGVVDDSQLPKDRFSAERLKGVDSTLKIQPAKLEDSAVYLCASSPLGGMGTEAFFGQGTRLTVV.